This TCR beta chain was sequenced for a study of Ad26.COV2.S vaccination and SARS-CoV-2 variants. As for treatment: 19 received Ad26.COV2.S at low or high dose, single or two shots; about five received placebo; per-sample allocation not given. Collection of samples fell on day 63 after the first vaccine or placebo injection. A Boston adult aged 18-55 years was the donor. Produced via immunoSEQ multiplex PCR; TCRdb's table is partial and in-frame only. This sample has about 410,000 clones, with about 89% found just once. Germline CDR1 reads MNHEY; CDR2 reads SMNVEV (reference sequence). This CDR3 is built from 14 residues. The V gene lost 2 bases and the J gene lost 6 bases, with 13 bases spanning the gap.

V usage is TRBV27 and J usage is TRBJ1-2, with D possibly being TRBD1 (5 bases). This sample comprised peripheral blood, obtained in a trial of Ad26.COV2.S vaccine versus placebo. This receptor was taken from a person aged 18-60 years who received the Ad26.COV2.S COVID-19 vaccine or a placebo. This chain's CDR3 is CASSLRGSYNGYTF. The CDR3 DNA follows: TGTGCCAGCAGTTTAAGGGGATCTTACAATGGCTACACCTTC.